The sequence of this T cell receptor beta chain was determined in a study of blood T cell repertoires in COVID-19. Repertoires were generated with immunoSEQ multiplex PCR, while TCRdb's copy carries only in-frame clones and drops some. The sample carries about 280,000 clones, 90% recorded once. The CDR3 runs to 15 residues. Germline loops: CDR1 MDHEN, CDR2 SYDVKM. Unmatched junction bases numbered 5, after V lost 6 bases and J lost 2 bases. Clinical histories supplied by participants themselves formed the basis of cohort assignment. Sequencing input: PBMCs or T cells enriched from blood (not recorded which). The clonotype originates from a woman aged 18-29 years with acute COVID-19. This chain connects TRBV28 to TRBJ2-1; 9 bases line up with TRBD2. The CDR3 nucleotides read TGTGCCAGCAGGCCTAGCGGGGCGGCCTACAATGAGCAGTTCTTC. Translating gives CASRPSGAAYNEQFF.